The 19 T cell receptor beta chains given below trace back to one sample, sequenced in a study of post-analysis software for immune sequencing data. The study, taken as a whole, reports: Controls showed lower frequencies than patients for several TRBV segments, and TRBV5-6, TRBV5-1 and TRBV20-1 were among these.

These receptors have no identified antigens. Libraries were made from TCR beta cDNA, and they carried unique molecular identifiers. A single record per CDR3 protein comes from TCRdb applying MiXCR to the PCR reads. This sample has about 570,000 distinct CDR3 sequences, with 34% found just once. What was sequenced was blood. The receptors shown here come from a girl aged 2-17 years with multiple sclerosis.

This clonotype was detected only once. This chain connects TRBV20-1 to TRBJ2-1; tentative D call: TRBD1 (5 bases). Per germline, CDR1 DFQATT and CDR2 SNEGSKA (reference sequence). The CDR3 sequence is 14 residues long. Here the CDR3 reads CSVRDLFRVDEQFF. CDR3 sequence (DNA): TGCAGCGTTAGAGATCTATTCAGGGTGGATGAGCAGTTCTTC.

This clonotype came up a few times. The chain employs TRBV6-2 or TRBV6-3 and TRBJ2-7, with 7 bases matching TRBD1. Per germline, CDR1 MNHEY and CDR2 SVGEGT. The CDR3 has 14 residues. Trimming cost V 5 bases and J 4 bases; bases outside gene matches: 8. DNA for the CDR3: TGTGCCAGCAGTCACCGGGACAGCCTATACGAGCAGTACTTC. Its protein is CASSHRDSLYEQYF.

A few counts support this clonotype. The chain carries TRBV7-2 and TRBJ2-2; D unclear. CDR3 length: 14 amino acids. V was clipped by 5 bases and J by 3 bases, with 10 bases between them. Germline V gene data show CDR1 as SGHTA and CDR2 as FQGNSA. This CDR3 is CASSPRVYTGELFF. CDR3 sequence (DNA): TGTGCCAGCAGCCCAAGGGTCTACACCGGGGAGCTGTTTTTT.

This clonotype was seen at least ten times. V is TRBV29-1 and J is TRBJ1-1; no reliable D call. Germline assignment: CDR1 SQVTM and CDR2 ANQGSEA. The CDR3 is 14 residues long. With 7 bases removed from V and 0 bases from J, the gap between germline ends came to 15 bases. As DNA, the CDR3 is TGCAGCGGAGAGAGGCGGGTCTTGAACACTGAAGCTTTCTTT. Translated: CSGERRVLNTEAFF.

The V and J genes are TRBV12-3 or TRBV12-4 and TRBJ1-5; perhaps TRBD1 as D (5 bases). With 1 base removed from V and 3 bases from J, the gap between germline ends came to 7 bases. This CDR3 has 14 residues. CDR3 in amino acids: CASSLVGVNQPQHF. The CDR3, as DNA: TGTGCCAGCAGTTTAGTGGGGGTCAATCAGCCCCAGCATTTT.

The V gene is TRBV9, the J gene TRBJ2-4, with 7 bases identical to TRBD2. Losses at the gene ends were 2 bases for V and 9 bases for J; bases not matched to a gene: 17. CDR1 is SGDLS and CDR2 is YYNGEE in the germline V gene. The CDR3 covers 17 residues. CDR3 nucleotides: TGTGCCAGCAGCGTGACCGCTATAGAGGCGGGGGAGGGCATTCAGTACTTC. This gives the protein CASSVTAIEAGEGIQYF.

This clonotype came up a few times. V is TRBV20-1 and J is TRBJ2-1; D gene ambiguous. The length of the CDR3 is 13 residues. Trimming pared 6 bases from V and 4 bases from J, leaving 13 bases between. Germline V gene lookup returns CDR1 DFQATT and CDR2 SNEGSKA (reference sequence). The CDR3 sequence is CSAPRASYNEQFF. CDR3 nucleotide sequence: TGCAGTGCGCCCCGGGCCTCGTACAATGAGCAGTTCTTC.

The chain joins TRBV7-9 to TRBJ2-5, with a possible D match to TRBD1 (5 bases). Germline V gene sequence: CDR1 SEHNR, CDR2 FQNEAQ (reference sequence). The CDR3 contains 13 residues. V lost 8 bases and J lost 0, with 10 bases in between. This CDR3 is CASRDSNQETQYF. The CDR3 DNA follows: TGTGCCAGCCGAGACAGCAACCAAGAGACCCAGTACTTC.

In its sample, this clonotype was seen a few times. The CDR3 loop is CASSPWTGGSSGANVLTF. The CDR3 nucleotides read TGCGCCAGCAGCCCCTGGACAGGGGGCAGCTCTGGGGCCAACGTCCTGACTTTC. This sequence joins TRBV4-1 and TRBJ2-6; 11 positions agree with TRBD1. The CDR3 is made up of 18 amino acids. The germline V gene has CDR1 MGHRA and CDR2 YSYEKL. Unmatched junction bases numbered 5, after V lost 4 bases and J lost 0 bases.

This clonotype was detected only a few times. This chain joins TRBV7-2 and TRBJ2-7; TRBD2 aligns across 10 bases. Germline-derived CDR1 and CDR2 are SGHTA and FQGNSA. The CDR3 loop spans 15 amino acids. V lost 0 bases and J lost 4; bases outside the gene matches: 3. CDR3 loop: CASSLASGGQYEQYF. The CDR3 DNA sequence: TGTGCCAGCAGCTTAGCTAGCGGGGGGCAATACGAGCAGTACTTC.

This clonotype was found a few times. This chain uses TRBV6-6 with TRBJ1-4; no clear D. Germline CDR1 is MNHNY and CDR2 is SVGAGI (reference sequence). Trimming pared 2 bases from V and 0 bases from J, leaving 4 bases between. The CDR3 covers 14 residues. Here the CDR3 reads CASSYPPTNEKLFF. The CDR3 region has the DNA TGTGCCAGCAGTTACCCACCAACTAATGAAAAACTGTTTTTT.

The chain has TRBV6-2 or TRBV6-3 and TRBJ2-1; 11 bases are shared with TRBD2. The germline CDR1 and CDR2 sequences are MNHEY and SVGEGT. The CDR3 has 16 residues. V shed 6 bases, J shed 2 bases, and the junction held 6 bases outside the gene matches. The CDR3 region is CASRASGGSPYNEQFF. In nucleotides, the CDR3 is TGTGCCAGCAGAGCTAGCGGGGGGAGCCCCTACAATGAGCAGTTCTTC.

This clonotype has just a few counts. The chain employs TRBV6-2 or TRBV6-3 and TRBJ1-6; unclear D gene. Germline CDR1 is MNHEY and CDR2 is SVGEGT. The CDR3 loop spans 14 amino acids. V lost 2 bases, J lost 5 bases, and 7 bases lay in between. The CDR3: CASSYGRDNSPLHF. CDR3 bases: TGTGCCAGCAGTTACGGGCGGGATAATTCACCCCTCCACTTT.

The V gene is TRBV20-1, the J gene TRBJ2-5, with TRBD2 as a possible D gene (7 bases). The CDR3 runs 15 residues. V lost 5 bases, J lost 3 bases, and 19 bases lay in between. Germline loops: CDR1 DFQATT, CDR2 SNEGSKA (reference sequence). As DNA, the CDR3 is TGCAGTGCTGTGCCACGGGGGGCGGGGGAAGAGACCCAGTACTTC. Protein: CSAVPRGAGEETQYF.

The chain has TRBV7-9 and TRBJ1-1; D not resolved. Looked up from germline, CDR1 is SEHNR and CDR2 is FQNEAQ (reference sequence). This CDR3 is 17 amino acids long. Trimming took 0 bases from V and 4 from J, leaving 18 bases between them. The CDR3 DNA follows: TGTGCCAGCAGCTTAGCGAGTCTCGTCAAGGGAGGCACTGAAGCTTTCTTT. Amino acids: CASSLASLVKGGTEAFF.

This clonotype was counted only a few times. The J gene is TRBJ2-1, the V gene TRBV18; D might be TRBD2 (5 bases). The V end lost 0 bases, the J end lost 7 bases, and 13 bases lay between the germline ends. CDR1 and CDR2 from the germline V gene are KGHSH and LQKENI. The CDR3 extends over 15 amino acids. The CDR3 coding sequence is TGTGCCAGCTCACCACCGGCGTCCACGGGGAATGAGCAGTTCTTC. Translated, it gives CASSPPASTGNEQFF.

The CDR3 DNA is TGTGCCAGCAGCCCCGGAGTGGGGGGGCTAAATGAGCAGTTCTTC. Amino acid sequence: CASSPGVGGLNEQFF. The chain has TRBV12-3 or TRBV12-4 and TRBJ2-1; maybe TRBD2 (7 bases). V gave up 6 bases and J gave up 7 bases, with 19 bases separating them. The CDR3 consists of 15 residues.

The V call is TRBV20-1, the J call TRBJ1-5; 9 nucleotides match TRBD1. This CDR3 has 18 residues. CDR1 is DFQATT, CDR2 SNEGSKA, per germline (reference sequence). V shed 3 bases and J 0 bases; nucleotides not matched to a gene: 12. The CDR3 reads CSARTGTGRPYSNQPQHF. The CDR3 nucleotides are TGCAGTGCTAGGACCGGGACAGGGAGGCCCTATAGCAATCAGCCCCAGCATTTT.

This clonotype was seen ten or more times. This chain links TRBV3-1 with TRBJ2-3; D unresolved. The CDR3 runs to 13 residues. Germline CDR1 is LGHDT and CDR2 is YNNKEL (reference sequence). Trimming stripped 1 base from V and 1 base from J, with 3 bases between. CDR3 amino acids: CASSQAGTDTQYF. CDR3 bases: TGTGCCAGCAGCCAAGCGGGCACAGATACGCAGTATTTT.